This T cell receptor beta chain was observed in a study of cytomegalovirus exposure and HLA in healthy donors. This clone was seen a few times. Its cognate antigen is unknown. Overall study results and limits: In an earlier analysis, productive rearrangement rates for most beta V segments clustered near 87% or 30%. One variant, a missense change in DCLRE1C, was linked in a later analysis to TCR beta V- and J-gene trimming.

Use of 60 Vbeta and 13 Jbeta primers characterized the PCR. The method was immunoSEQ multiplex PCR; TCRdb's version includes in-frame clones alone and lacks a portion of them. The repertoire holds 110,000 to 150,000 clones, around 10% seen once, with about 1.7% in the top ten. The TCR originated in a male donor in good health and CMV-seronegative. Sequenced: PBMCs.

The CDR3 DNA reads as TGCGCCAGCAGCCAAGAAGGAGGGAGGACCTCTGGGGAGCAGTACTTC. Protein sequence: CASSQEGGRTSGEQYF. The gene calls are TRBV4-3 and TRBJ2-7; a weak D match, TRBD2 (6 bases). CDR1 LGHNA and CDR2 YSLEER come from the germline V gene. The CDR3 runs to 16 residues. V was cut by 0 bases and J by 7 bases, with 19 bases left in between.